This T cell receptor (beta chain) was recovered during a study of blood T cell repertoires in COVID-19. Sequenced by immunoSEQ multiplex PCR; TCRdb stores in-frame clones only, minus some. The sample contains over 50,000 clones, 85% of which appear only once. This clone rates as medium-sized (0.01 to 0.1%). This clonotype was sampled from a man between 65 and 80 years old with acute or convalescent COVID-19. Sequencing was performed on peripheral blood.

CDR3 DNA sequence: TGTGCCAGCAGTTACGTGGGCGGGAGCTCCTACGAGCAGTACTTC. Its translation: CASSYVGGSSYEQYF. The chain recombines TRBV6-5 with TRBJ2-7; TRBD2 matches 7 bases. The CDR3 sequence is 15 residues long. Germline V gene sequence: CDR1 MNHEY, CDR2 SVGAGI. Losses at the gene ends were 2 bases for V and 0 bases for J; bases not matched to a gene: 4.